This T cell receptor beta chain was documented in a study of vaccination effects on CD4 cells after COVID-19 (dated by TCRdb to between 2021 and 2024). The study in broad terms: Two doses of either the BNT162b2 or the mRNA-1273 mRNA SARS-CoV-2 vaccine were administered to participants. The Oncomine TCR Beta short-read assay on an Illumina iSeq 100 was used to sequence cultures from other donors in the study. SARS-CoV-2 spike-specific CD4+ TCR repertoires from before and after mRNA vaccination were compared in COVID-19 convalescent patients and in infection-naive vaccine recipients. Pre-vaccine samples were drawn from a couple of convalescent patients 16 days and one week before the first dose, at 142 and 148 days after COVID-19 diagnosis. The full study included 10 COVID-19 convalescent patients and a few SARS-CoV-2-naive healthy vaccine recipients.

The ViraFEST assay stimulated PBMC with viral peptide pools and then used TCR sequencing to identify antigen-specific CD4+ T cell clonotypes by expansion. After 10 to 11 days of culture, CD4+ T cells were isolated with the EasySep CD4+ T cell isolation kit. PCR-confirmed SARS-CoV-2 infection had occurred in convalescent patients between March and December 2020, before the Alpha, Beta and Delta variants emerged in the United States. Around 2 million PBMC per well were cultured in IMDM with 5% human AB serum, roughly 10 IU/ml IL-2 and gentamicin, plus 10 ug/ml peptides. On days 3 and 7, half of the culture medium was replaced with fresh IL-2-containing medium. Unless otherwise noted, each peptide stimulation condition was cultured in triplicate wells. PBMC were separated from whole blood using Ficoll-Paque Plus gradient centrifugation and were then either cryopreserved at -140C or used fresh. Overlapping peptide pools spanned the spike proteins of SARS-CoV-2 and the common cold coronaviruses HCoV-NL63, HCoV-OC43 and HCoV-229E. Genomic DNA was extracted from cultured CD4+ T cells with the QIAamp micro DNA kit.

The protocol used for the library was the immunoSEQ multiplex PCR assay. DNA from the cultured and isolated CD4+ T cells underwent TCR beta CDR3 sequencing. Turning to the authors' computational methods: Non-productive TCR sequences were discarded, and reads were trimmed to the CDR3 region, with only CDR3s of 7 or more amino acids retained. Antigen-specific clonotypes were identified with the MANAFEST web app by comparing expansion in peptide wells against reference cultures. To count as positive, a clone had to show expansion at FDR<0.05 compared with the reference and with all other wells, an odds ratio above 5, and a frequency above 0.1% in two replicate wells. A clonotype was called cross-reactive if it was significantly expanded both in SARS-CoV-2 spike wells and in at least one common cold coronavirus spike condition. Levenshtein distance calculated with the stringdist R package was used to assess CDR3 similarity, and unrooted trees were constructed with ape in R 3.6.1. In TCRdb, the immuneACCESS table is reduced to in-frame sequences with V and J assigned. These tables do not hold every clone; where another copy was compared, an unresolved V gene accounts for under half, and the others remain unexplained. V and J calls and clone size are as listed in that table; D and trimming were resolved from the DNA. The sample records some 25,000 clones, roughly three quarters of which are singletons. Of the sample, around 17% falls within the top ten clones.

Points the paper makes about the study in general: The study was limited by a small number of convalescent patients and lacked early post-infection timepoints. At late post-vaccination timepoints, both infection-induced and vaccine-induced clones showed marked clonal contraction, consistent with waning T cell responses. For convalescent patients, new clones induced by the vaccine made up most of the post-vaccine spike-reactive repertoire, and these new clones were largely distinct from the clones induced by infection.

Cut back by 5 bases and 0 bases, the V and J ends lie 13 bases apart. In the germline V gene, CDR1 corresponds to KGHDR and CDR2 to SFDVKD. The CDR3 goes from the cysteine to the phenylalanine over 16 residues. Only CDR3 DNA is held: 48 bases, read in frame from base 1. Comment on this clone: What this receptor recognizes is not known. No base qualities exist here, and no much larger clone lies one base off it.

The chain is assembled from TRBV24-1 and TRBJ2-1; a tentative D match to TRBD2 spans 6 bases. Specimen: CD4+ T cells from PBMCs cultured with SARS-CoV-2 spike peptides, collected before COVID-19 vaccination. The sample's cell subset or site label, in plain terms: SARS-CoV-2 spike overlapping peptide pool stimulation. The origin of this receptor is a human donor who had a prior SARS-CoV-2 infection. The sequenced DNA is TGTGCCACCAGTGGCGACTCGGGGGTCTCCTACAATGAGCAGTTCTTC. It encodes CATSGDSGVSYNEQFF.